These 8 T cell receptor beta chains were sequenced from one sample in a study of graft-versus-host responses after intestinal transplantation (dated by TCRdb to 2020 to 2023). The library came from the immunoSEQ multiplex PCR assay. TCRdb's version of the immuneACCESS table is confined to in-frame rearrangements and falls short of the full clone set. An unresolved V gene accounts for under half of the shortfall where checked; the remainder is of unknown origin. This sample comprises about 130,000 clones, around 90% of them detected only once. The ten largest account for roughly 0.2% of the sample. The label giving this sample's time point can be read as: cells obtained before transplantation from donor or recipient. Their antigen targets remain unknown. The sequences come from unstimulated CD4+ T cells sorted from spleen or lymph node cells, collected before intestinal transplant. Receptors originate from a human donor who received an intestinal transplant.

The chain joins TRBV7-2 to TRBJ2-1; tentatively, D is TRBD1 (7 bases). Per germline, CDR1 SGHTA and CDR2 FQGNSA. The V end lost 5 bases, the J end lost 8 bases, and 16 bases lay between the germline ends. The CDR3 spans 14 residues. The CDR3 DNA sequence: TGTGCCAGCAGCGGGCAGGGGGGAGGAGATGAGCAGTTCTTC. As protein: CASSGQGGGDEQFF.

This CDR3 reads CASSVLQIGLAGVPGANVLTF. The CDR3 DNA reads TGTGCCAGCAGCGTACTGCAAATTGGACTAGCGGGAGTTCCTGGGGCCAACGTCCTGACTTTC. This sequence joins TRBV9 and TRBJ2-6, with 13 bases fitting TRBD2. This CDR3 comprises 21 residues. Germline V gene data show CDR1 as SGDLS and CDR2 as YYNGEE. After removal of 1 base from V and 2 bases from J, the junction contained 12 bases not matched to a gene.

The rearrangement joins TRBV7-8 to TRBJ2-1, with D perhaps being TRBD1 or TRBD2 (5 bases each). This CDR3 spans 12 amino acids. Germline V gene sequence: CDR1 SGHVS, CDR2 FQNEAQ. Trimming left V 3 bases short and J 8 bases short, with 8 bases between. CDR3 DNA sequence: TGTGCCAGCAGCTTGATGGGGGATGAGCAGTTCTTC. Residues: CASSLMGDEQFF.

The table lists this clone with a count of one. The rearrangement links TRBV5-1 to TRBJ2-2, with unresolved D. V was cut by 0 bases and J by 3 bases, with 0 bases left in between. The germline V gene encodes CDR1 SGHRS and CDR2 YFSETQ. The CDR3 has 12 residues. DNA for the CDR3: TGCGCCAGCAGCTTGGACACCGGGGAGCTGTTTTTT. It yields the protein CASSLDTGELFF.

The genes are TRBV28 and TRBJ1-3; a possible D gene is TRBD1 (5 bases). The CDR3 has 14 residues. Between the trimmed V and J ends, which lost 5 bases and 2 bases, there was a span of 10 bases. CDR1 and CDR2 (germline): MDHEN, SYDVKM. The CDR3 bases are TGTGCCAGCAGTGGGGCCACTCCTGGAAACACCATATATTTT. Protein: CASSGATPGNTIYF.

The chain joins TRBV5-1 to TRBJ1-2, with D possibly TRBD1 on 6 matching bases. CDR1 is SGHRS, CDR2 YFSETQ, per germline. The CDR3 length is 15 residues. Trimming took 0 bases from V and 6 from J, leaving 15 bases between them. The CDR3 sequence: CASSLEARGQDGYTF. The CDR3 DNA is TGCGCCAGCAGCTTGGAGGCGCGGGGGCAGGATGGCTACACCTTC.

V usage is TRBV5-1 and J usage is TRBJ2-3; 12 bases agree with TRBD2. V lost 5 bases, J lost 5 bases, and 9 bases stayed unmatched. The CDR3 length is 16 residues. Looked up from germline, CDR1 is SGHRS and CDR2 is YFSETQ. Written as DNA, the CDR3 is TGCGCCAGCAGTCTACCTAGCGGGAGGGCCAAAGATACGCAGTATTTT. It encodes CASSLPSGRAKDTQYF.

This CDR3 reads CASSEDSYGYTF. The CDR3 DNA reads TGTGCCAGCAGCGAAGACAGCTATGGCTACACCTTC. The rearrangement links TRBV9 to TRBJ1-2; possibly TRBD1 for D (5 bases). The CDR3 is 12 amino acids. Trimming shortened V by 3 bases and J by 4 bases, and 7 bases separated the two germline ends. In germline, CDR1 is SGDLS, CDR2 YYNGEE.